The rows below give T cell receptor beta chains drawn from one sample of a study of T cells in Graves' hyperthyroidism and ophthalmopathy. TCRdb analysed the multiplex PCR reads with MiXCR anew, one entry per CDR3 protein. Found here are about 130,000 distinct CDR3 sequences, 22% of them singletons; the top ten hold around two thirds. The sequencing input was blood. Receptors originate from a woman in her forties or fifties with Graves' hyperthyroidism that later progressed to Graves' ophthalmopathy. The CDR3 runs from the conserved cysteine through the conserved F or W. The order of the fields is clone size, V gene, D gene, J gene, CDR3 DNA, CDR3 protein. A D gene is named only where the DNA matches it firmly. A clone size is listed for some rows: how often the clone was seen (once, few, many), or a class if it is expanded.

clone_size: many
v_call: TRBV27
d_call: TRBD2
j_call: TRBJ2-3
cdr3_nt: TGTGCCAGCAGTCGGCTCGGCGGGAGGGTAGATACGCAGTATTTT
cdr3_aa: CASSRLGGRVDTQYF

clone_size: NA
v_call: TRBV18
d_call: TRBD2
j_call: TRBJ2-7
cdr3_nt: TGTGCCAGCTCAGCTAGCGGGAGAACCTACGAGCAGTACTTC
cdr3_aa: CASSASGRTYEQYF

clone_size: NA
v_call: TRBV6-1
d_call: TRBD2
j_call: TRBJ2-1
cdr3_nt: TGTGCCAGCATGGCGGGAGGGGAGTACAAGCCTGAGCAGTTCTTC
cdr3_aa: CASMAGGEYKPEQFF

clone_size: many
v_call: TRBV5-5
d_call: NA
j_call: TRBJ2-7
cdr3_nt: TGTGCCAGCAGCCCCCCGGACAGCCAGGAGCAGTACTTC
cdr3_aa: CASSPPDSQEQYF

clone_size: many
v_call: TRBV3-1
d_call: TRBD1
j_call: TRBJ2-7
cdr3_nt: TGTGCCAGCAGCCAAGGGGGACAGGGGCAGTACGAGCAGTACTTC
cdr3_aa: CASSQGGQGQYEQYF

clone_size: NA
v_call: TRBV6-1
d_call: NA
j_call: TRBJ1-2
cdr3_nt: TGTGCCAGCAGTGAAGGGCGGGCGGTCTACACCTTC
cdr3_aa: CASSEGRAVYTF

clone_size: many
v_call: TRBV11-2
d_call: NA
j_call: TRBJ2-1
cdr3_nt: TGTGCCAGCAGCTTAGTCTGGGGATCGGATGAGCAGTTCTTC
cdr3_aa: CASSLVWGSDEQFF

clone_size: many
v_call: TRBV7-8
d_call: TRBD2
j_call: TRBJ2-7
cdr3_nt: TGTGCCAGCAGCTCCGCCCTAGCGGGGGCTTCATACGAGCAGTACTTC
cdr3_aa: CASSSALAGASYEQYF

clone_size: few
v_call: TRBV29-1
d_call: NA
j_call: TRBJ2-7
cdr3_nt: TGCAGCGTCGGCGGATACTACGAGCAGTACTTC
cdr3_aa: CSVGGYYEQYF

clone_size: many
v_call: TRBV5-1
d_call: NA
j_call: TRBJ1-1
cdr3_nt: TGCGCCAGCAGCTTGACCCTACTCCGGATGAACACTGAAGCTTTCTTT
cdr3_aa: CASSLTLLRMNTEAFF

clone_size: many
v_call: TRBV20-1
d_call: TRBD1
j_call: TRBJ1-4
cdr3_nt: TGCAGTGCCATACAGGGGGCACGGAAGGAAAAACTGTTTTTT
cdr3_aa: CSAIQGARKEKLFF

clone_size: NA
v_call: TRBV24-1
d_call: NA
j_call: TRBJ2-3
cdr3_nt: TGTGCCACCAGTGATCTAGGGACTGGCACAGATACGCAGTATTTT
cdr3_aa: CATSDLGTGTDTQYF

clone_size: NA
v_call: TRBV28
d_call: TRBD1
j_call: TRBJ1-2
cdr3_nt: TGTGCCAGCAGCCACCTCGGACAGGCGGGTTTCTATGGCTACACCTTC
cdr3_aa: CASSHLGQAGFYGYTF

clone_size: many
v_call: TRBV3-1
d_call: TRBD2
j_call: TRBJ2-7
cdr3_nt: TGTGCCAGCAGTCCTAGCGGGAGGGCCGGGATCTACGAGCAGTACTTC
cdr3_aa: CASSPSGRAGIYEQYF

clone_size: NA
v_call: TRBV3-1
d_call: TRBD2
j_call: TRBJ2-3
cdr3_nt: TGTGCCAGCAGCCAAGGACTAGCGGGAGGGCCCAATACGCAGTATTTT
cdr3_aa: CASSQGLAGGPNTQYF

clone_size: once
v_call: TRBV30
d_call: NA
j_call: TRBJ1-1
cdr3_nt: TGTGCCTGGAGTTGGGGAAGAGAGACTGAAGCTTTCTTT
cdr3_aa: CAWSWGRETEAFF

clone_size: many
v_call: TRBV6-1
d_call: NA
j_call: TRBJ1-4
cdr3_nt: TGTGCCAGCAGTGGGACAGCCCCTAATGAAAAACTGTTTTTT
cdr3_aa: CASSGTAPNEKLFF

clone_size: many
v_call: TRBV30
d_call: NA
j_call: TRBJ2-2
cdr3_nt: TGTGCCTGGAGATTAGGGGATAGCGGGGAGCTGTTTTTT
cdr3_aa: CAWRLGDSGELFF

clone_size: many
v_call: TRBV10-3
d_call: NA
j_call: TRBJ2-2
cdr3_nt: TGTGCCATCAGTGAATCGCGGGGGCGGGACACCGGGGAGCTGTTTTTT
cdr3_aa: CAISESRGRDTGELFF

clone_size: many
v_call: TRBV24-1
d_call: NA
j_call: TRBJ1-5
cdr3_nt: TGTGCCACCAGTGTCGGGGGGAATCAGCCCCAGCATTTT
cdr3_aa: CATSVGGNQPQHF

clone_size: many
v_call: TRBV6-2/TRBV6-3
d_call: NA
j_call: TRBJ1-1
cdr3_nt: TGTGCCAGCACCGACAGCTGGGCAGAAGCTTTCTTT
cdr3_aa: CASTDSWAEAFF

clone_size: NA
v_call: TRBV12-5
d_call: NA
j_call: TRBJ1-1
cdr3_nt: TGTGCTAGTGGTTTGGTAGCAGGCAAGGGGACTGAAGCTTTCTTT
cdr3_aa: CASGLVAGKGTEAFF

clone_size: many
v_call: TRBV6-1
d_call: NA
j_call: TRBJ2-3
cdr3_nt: TGTGCCAGCAGTGGCCGGACAAGAGTCACAGATACGCAGTATTTT
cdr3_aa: CASSGRTRVTDTQYF

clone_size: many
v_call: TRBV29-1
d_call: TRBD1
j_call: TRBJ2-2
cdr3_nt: TGCAGCGTCAAGGGACAGGGGATCGCGGGGGAGCTGTTTTTT
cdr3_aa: CSVKGQGIAGELFF

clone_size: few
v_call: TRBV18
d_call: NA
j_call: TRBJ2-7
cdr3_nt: TGTGCCAGCTCACCACCCTCCCCTGCGGGCGAGCAGTACTTC
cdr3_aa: CASSPPSPAGEQYF

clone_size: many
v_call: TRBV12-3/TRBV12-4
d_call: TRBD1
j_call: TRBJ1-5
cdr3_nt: TGTGCCAGCAGTCCGGACAGGGCGGGGCAGCCCCAGCATTTT
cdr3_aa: CASSPDRAGQPQHF

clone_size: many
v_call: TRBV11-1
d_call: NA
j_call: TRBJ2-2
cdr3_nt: TGTGCCAGCAGCCTTATAAGCGGAAACACCGGGGAGCTGTTTTTT
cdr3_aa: CASSLISGNTGELFF

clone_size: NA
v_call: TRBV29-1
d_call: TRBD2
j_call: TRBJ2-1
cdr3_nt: TGCAGCTTCCCGGGACTAGCGGGAAGAGAGCAGTTCTTC
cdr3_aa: CSFPGLAGREQFF